This T cell receptor beta chain was captured in a study of blood T cell repertoires in COVID-19. Measured with immunoSEQ multiplex PCR; TCRdb has only the in-frame clones, and not every one. The table has roughly 40,000 clones, about 80% seen once; the top ten hold under 9.5%. This clonotype was sampled from a man aged 65 to 85 with active or convalescent COVID-19. The specimen sequenced was peripheral blood.

CDR3 nucleotide sequence: TGCGCCAGCAGCTTGGGACAGGGTGTCCATAGTGAAAAACTGTTTTTT. Amino acid sequence: CASSLGQGVHSEKLFF. The V and J genes are TRBV5-1 and TRBJ1-4; TRBD1 agrees at 7 bases. Germline V gives CDR1 SGHRS, CDR2 YFSETQ. The CDR3 contains 16 residues. The J segment lost 7 bases and the V segment lost 0 bases, leaving 9 bases of the junction unmatched. The variable domain in full, with the rest retrieved from reference TRBV5-1 and TRBJ1-4, is KAGVTQTPRYLIKTRGQQVTLSCSPISGHRSVSWYQQTPGQGLQFLFEYFSETQRNKGNFPGRFSGRQFSNSRSEMNVSTLELGDSALYLCASSLGQGVHSEKLFFGSGTQLSVL.